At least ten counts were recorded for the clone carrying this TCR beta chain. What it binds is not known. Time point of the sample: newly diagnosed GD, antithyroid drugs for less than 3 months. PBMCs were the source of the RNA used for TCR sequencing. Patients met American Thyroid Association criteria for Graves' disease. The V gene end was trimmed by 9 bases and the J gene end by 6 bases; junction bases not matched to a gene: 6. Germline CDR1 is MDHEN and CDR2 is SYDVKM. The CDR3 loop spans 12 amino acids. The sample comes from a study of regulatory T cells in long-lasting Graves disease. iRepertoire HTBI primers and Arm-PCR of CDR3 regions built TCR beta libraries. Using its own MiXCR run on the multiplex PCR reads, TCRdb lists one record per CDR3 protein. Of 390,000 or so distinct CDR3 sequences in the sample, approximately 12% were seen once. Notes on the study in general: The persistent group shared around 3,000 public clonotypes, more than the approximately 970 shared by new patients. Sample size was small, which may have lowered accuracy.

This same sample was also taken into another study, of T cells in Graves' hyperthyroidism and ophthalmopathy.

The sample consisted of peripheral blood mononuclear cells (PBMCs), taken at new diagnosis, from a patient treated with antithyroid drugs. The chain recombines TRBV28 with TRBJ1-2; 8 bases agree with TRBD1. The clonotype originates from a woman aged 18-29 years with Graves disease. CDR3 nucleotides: TGTGCCAGTTACAGGGGGATAGATGGCTACACCTTC. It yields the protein CASYRGIDGYTF.